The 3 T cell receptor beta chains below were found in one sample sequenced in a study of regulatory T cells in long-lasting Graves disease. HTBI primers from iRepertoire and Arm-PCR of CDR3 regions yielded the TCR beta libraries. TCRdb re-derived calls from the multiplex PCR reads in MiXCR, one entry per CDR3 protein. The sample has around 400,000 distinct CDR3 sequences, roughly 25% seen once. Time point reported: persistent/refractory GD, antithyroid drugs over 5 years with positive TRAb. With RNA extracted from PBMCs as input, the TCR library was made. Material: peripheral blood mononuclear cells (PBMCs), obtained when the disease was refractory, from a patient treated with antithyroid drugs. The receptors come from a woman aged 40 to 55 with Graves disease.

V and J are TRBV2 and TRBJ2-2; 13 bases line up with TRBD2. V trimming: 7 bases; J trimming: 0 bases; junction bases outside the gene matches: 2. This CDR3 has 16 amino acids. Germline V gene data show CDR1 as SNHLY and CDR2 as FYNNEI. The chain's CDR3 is CASIGTSGTNTGELFF. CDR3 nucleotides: TGTGCCAGCATCGGGACTAGCGGGACGAACACCGGGGAGCTGTTTTTT.

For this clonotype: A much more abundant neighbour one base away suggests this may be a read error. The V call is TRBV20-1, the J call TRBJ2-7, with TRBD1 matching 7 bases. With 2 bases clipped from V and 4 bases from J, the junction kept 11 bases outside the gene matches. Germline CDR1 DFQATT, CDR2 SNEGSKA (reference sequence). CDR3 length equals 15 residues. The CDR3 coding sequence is TGCAGTGCTAGAACCCCGACAGGGAGCTTATACGAGCAGTACTTC. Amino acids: CSARTPTGSLYEQYF.

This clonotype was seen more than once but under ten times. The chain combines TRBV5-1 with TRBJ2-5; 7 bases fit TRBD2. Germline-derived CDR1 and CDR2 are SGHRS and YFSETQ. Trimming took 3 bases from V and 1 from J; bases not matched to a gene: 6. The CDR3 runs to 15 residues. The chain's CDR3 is CASSSIAGIQETQYF. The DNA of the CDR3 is TGCGCCAGCAGCTCTATAGCGGGCATCCAAGAGACCCAGTACTTC.